Below are 28 T cell receptor beta chains sequenced from a single sample in a study of T cells in Graves' hyperthyroidism and ophthalmopathy (dated by TCRdb to the late 2010s). Library preparation employed multiplex PCR. Instrument on record: Illumina HiSeq 2000. The TCR beta CDR3 regions were amplified from the RNA transcripts. The TCR CDR3 was subjected to a first round of RT-PCR using the HTBI primer set and the Qiagen OneStep RT-PCR kit. TCRdb passed the public sequencing reads through fastp at Q25 and MiXCR, retaining productive beta sequences. Rows with a matching CDR3 protein are joined into one entry that keeps the most common DNA and genes. Here the sample has approximately 530,000 distinct CDR3 sequences; 15% to 20% occur a single time. 47% of the sample rests with the top ten. The sequencing input was blood. Source of these receptors: a man aged 35-49 years with Graves' ophthalmopathy.

This chain joins TRBV9 and TRBJ2-3; either TRBD1 or TRBD2 may supply D (5 bases each). The V gene lost 0 bases and the J gene lost 0 bases, with 11 bases spanning the gap. CDR1 and CDR2 from the germline V gene are SGDLS and YYNGEE. The CDR3 runs 16 residues. The CDR3 DNA reads TGTGCCAGCAGCGTAGGAGGGGTAACTAGCACAGATACGCAGTATTTT. Amino acids: CASSVGGVTSTDTQYF. The whole variable domain, remainder taken from reference TRBV9 and TRBJ2-3, is DSGVTQTPKHLITATGQRVTLRCSPRSGDLSVYWYQQSLDQGLQFLIQYYNGEERAKGNILERFSAQQFPDLHSELNLSSLELGDSALYFCASSVGGVTSTDTQYFGPGTRLTVL.

The chain uses TRBV6-2 or TRBV6-3 and TRBJ2-1; D may be TRBD2 (5 bases). Trimming removed 4 bases at V and 2 bases at J, with 18 bases between. This CDR3 is built from 17 residues. The germline CDR1 and CDR2 sequences are MNHEY and SVGEGT. In DNA, the CDR3 is TGTGCCAGCAGTTCGCCTACTAGATTTGGGCCCTACAATGAGCAGTTCTTC. Translating gives CASSSPTRFGPYNEQFF.

Concerning this clonotype: A much larger clonotype is one base distant, so this may be a read error. V and J are TRBV7-6 and TRBJ2-1; TRBD2 matches 9 bases. This CDR3 is 15 amino acids long. J lost 6 bases, V lost 1 base, and 4 bases had no gene match. Germline V lookup: CDR1 SGHVS, CDR2 FNYEAQ. Written as DNA, the CDR3 is TGTGCCAGCAGCTTAGTGGGCGGGAGGGCCAATGAGCAGTTCTTC. Protein product: CASSLVGGRANEQFF.

The V and J genes are TRBV4-3 and TRBJ2-2; D is undetermined. Looked up from germline, CDR1 is LGHNA and CDR2 is YSLEER. V was pared by 4 bases and J by 7 bases, with 16 bases between. The CDR3 runs 15 residues. Written as DNA, the CDR3 is TGCGCCAGCAGCCGAGTGTGGTCCTTCATCGGGGAGCTGTTTTTT. This gives the protein CASSRVWSFIGELFF.

The gene calls are TRBV27 and TRBJ2-7; 9 bases line up with TRBD1. The CDR3 totals 13 residues. Germline loops: CDR1 MNHEY, CDR2 SMNVEV (reference sequence). The V segment lost 5 bases and the J segment 7 bases; nucleotides outside the gene matches: 6. The CDR3 loop is CASSHGTGREQYF. The CDR3 region has the DNA TGTGCCAGCAGTCATGGGACAGGGAGGGAGCAGTACTTC.

In its sample, this clonotype was seen many times. The chain has TRBV2 and TRBJ1-5; D is ambiguous. Trimming removed 4 bases from V and 0 bases from J, with 7 bases in between. The CDR3 is made up of 14 amino acids. Germline-derived CDR1 and CDR2 are SNHLY and FYNNEI. Here the CDR3 reads CASSGAYSNQPQHF. The CDR3 coding sequence is TGTGCCAGCAGTGGGGCCTATAGCAATCAGCCCCAGCATTTT.

In its sample, this clonotype was seen a few times. This chain links TRBV28 with TRBJ2-3, with TRBD1 matching over 7 bases. Trimming took 0 bases from V and 3 from J; bases not matched to a gene: 6. Germline loops: CDR1 MDHEN, CDR2 SYDVKM. This CDR3 spans 16 amino acids. The DNA of the CDR3 is TGTGCCAGCAGTTTATGGACAGGGCTGGGGACAGATACGCAGTATTTT. Protein product: CASSLWTGLGTDTQYF.

This clonotype was counted only a few times. This sequence joins TRBV7-8 and TRBJ2-7, with TRBD2 matching over 7 bases. The CDR3 has 16 amino acids. With V trimmed by 0 bases and J by 5 bases, 10 bases remained unmatched. CDR1 is SGHVS and CDR2 is FQNEAQ in the germline V gene. The CDR3 DNA is TGTGCCAGCAGCTTAGCGCGCACTAGCGTTGTCAACGAGCAGTACTTC. This encodes CASSLARTSVVNEQYF.

In the case of this clonotype: A read error may account for a junction end that differs from germline. V usage is TRBV6-2 or TRBV6-3 and J usage is TRBJ2-5; TRBD2 matches at 8 bases. CDR3 length: 14 amino acids. Germline V gene sequence: CDR1 MNHEY, CDR2 SVGEGT. CDR3 region: CASSDSAGGPTQYF. The CDR3 bases are TGTGCCAGCAGTGACTCCGCGGGGGGCCCGACCCAGTACTTC.

This clonotype was seen repeatedly, ten times or more. This CDR3 is CSARDLITEAFF. The CDR3 nucleotides read TGCAGTGCTAGAGATCTCATCACTGAAGCTTTCTTT. The chain is built from TRBV20-1 and TRBJ1-1; D is unclear. The CDR3 loop spans 12 amino acids. The V gene's germline CDR1 is DFQATT and CDR2 SNEGSKA (reference sequence). Trimming took off 0 bases at V and 4 bases at J, with 6 bases between the two ends.

V is TRBV5-6 and J is TRBJ1-2; tentatively, D is TRBD1 (6 bases). V was shortened by 4 bases and J by 4 bases, with 14 bases between the two germline ends. CDR3 length: 14 residues. Germline assignment: CDR1 SGHDT and CDR2 YYEEEE. The CDR3 bases are TGTGCCAGCAGCACCCGGACAGCGCCCTATGGCTACACCTTC. Protein product: CASSTRTAPYGYTF. Based on the CDR3 plus reference TRBV5-6 and TRBJ1-2, the full variable domain is DAGVTQSPTHLIKTRGQQVTLRCSPKSGHDTVSWYQQALGQGPQFIFQYYEEEERQRGNFPDRFSGHQFPNYSSELNVNALLLGDSALYLCASSTRTAPYGYTFGSGTRLTVV.

V gene TRBV4-2 combines with J gene TRBJ2-1, with 7 bases matching TRBD2. The CDR3 consists of 14 residues. The J segment lost 7 bases and the V segment lost 6 bases, leaving 9 bases of the junction unmatched. Germline values: CDR1 LGHNA, CDR2 YNFKEQ. CDR3 coding DNA: TGTGCCAGCAGTGGGGGAGGGCCGGGTAATGAGCAGTTCTTC. This codes for CASSGGGPGNEQFF.

This clonotype has just one count. The V gene is TRBV20-1, the J gene TRBJ1-1, with D possibly TRBD1 on 5 matching bases. The germline V gene has CDR1 DFQATT and CDR2 SNEGSKA (reference sequence). There are 12 residues in the CDR3. The CDR3 protein is CRGRPGGTEAFF. The CDR3 DNA reads as TGCAGGGGGCGACCGGGGGGCACTGAAGCTTTCTTT.

This clonotype has a count of ten or more. The chain carries TRBV20-1 and TRBJ1-1; the match to TRBD1 covers 7 bases. The CDR3 is 15 amino acids. The germline V gene encodes CDR1 DFQATT and CDR2 SNEGSKA (reference sequence). V shed 6 bases and J 5 bases; nucleotides not matched to a gene: 15. The CDR3: CSASPQTGLYTEAFF. CDR3 DNA: TGCAGTGCAAGCCCCCAGACAGGGTTGTATACTGAAGCTTTCTTT.

The chain recombines TRBV29-1 with TRBJ2-3; the D gene could be TRBD1 or TRBD2 (6 bases each). Germline assignment: CDR1 SQVTM and CDR2 ANQGSEA. Deletions cut 2 bases from V and 2 bases from J, with 26 bases between. The CDR3 runs 19 residues. The CDR3 spells CSVETTGPVTGDSTDTQYF. The CDR3 DNA sequence: TGCAGCGTTGAAACTACAGGGCCGGTAACGGGGGACTCCACAGATACGCAGTATTTT.

This clonotype was detected ten times or more. The CDR3 nucleotides read TGTGCCAGCAGCTTATGGAGCGGTAATGAGCAGTTCTTC. Its protein is CASSLWSGNEQFF. J is TRBJ2-1 and V is TRBV7-6; D might be TRBD2 (5 bases). The CDR3 spans 13 residues. Per germline, CDR1 SGHVS and CDR2 FNYEAQ. Trimming left V 2 bases short and J 7 bases short, with 9 bases between. The full variable domain, its missing parts supplied by reference TRBV7-6 and TRBJ2-1, is GAGVSQSPRYKVTKRGQDVALRCDPISGHVSLYWYRQALGQGPEFLTYFNYEAQQDKSGLPNDRFSAERPEGSISTLTIQRTEQRDSAMYRCASSLWSGNEQFFGPGTRLTVL.

This sequence joins TRBV7-9 and TRBJ2-5; no firm D call. V gave up 6 bases and J gave up 4 bases, with 21 bases separating them. Germline CDR1 is SEHNR and CDR2 is FQNEAQ (reference sequence). The CDR3 extends over 16 amino acids. The CDR3 sequence: CASRRIRVPIGETQYF. CDR3 nucleotides: TGTGCCAGCAGGAGAATACGGGTCCCGATCGGAGAGACCCAGTACTTC.

This clonotype was counted only a few times. The V and J genes are TRBV13 and TRBJ2-1; TRBD2 might be the D (6 bases). Trimming shortened V by 5 bases and J by 0 bases, and 20 bases separated the two germline ends. CDR3 length: 18 residues. Per the germline V gene, CDR1 is PRHDT and CDR2 is FYEKMQ (reference sequence). The CDR3 coding sequence is TGTGCCAGCAGCCCCCACGACTGGGCGGGGAGCTCCTACAATGAGCAGTTCTTC. Translating gives CASSPHDWAGSSYNEQFF.

This clonotype was seen repeatedly, ten times or more. The chain couples TRBV12-3 or TRBV12-4 to TRBJ2-7; 8 nucleotides line up with TRBD1. The V segment lost 6 bases and the J segment 6 bases; nucleotides outside the gene matches: 7. CDR3 size: 13 residues. CDR3 protein: CASSPGQASEQYF. The CDR3 nucleotides are TGTGCCAGCAGCCCGGGACAGGCCTCCGAGCAGTACTTC.

The rearrangement joins TRBV7-8 to TRBJ2-5; TRBD2 matches 8 bases. Germline CDR1 is SGHVS and CDR2 is FQNEAQ. V lost 5 bases to trimming and J lost 9 bases; unmatched junction nucleotides: 11. This CDR3 has 14 residues. CDR3 in DNA: TGTGCCAGCAGCCCCGGGGGGGAGGAGGGTTCCCAGTACTTC. This translates into CASSPGGEEGSQYF.

The CDR3 protein is CASSLSVTAPNDGYTF. The CDR3 DNA reads TGTGCCAGCAGTTTATCGGTGACCGCCCCGAATGATGGCTACACCTTC. The chain carries TRBV27 and TRBJ1-2; D remains unclear. This CDR3 region has 16 residues. V was cut by 0 bases and J by 6 bases, with 17 bases left in between. In germline, CDR1 is MNHEY, CDR2 SMNVEV (reference sequence).

This clonotype appeared many times. The CDR3 sequence: CASSSDRDRDFNYGYTF. CDR3 DNA: TGTGCCAGCAGCTCGGACCGGGACAGGGATTTTAACTATGGCTACACCTTC. This rearrangement joins TRBV13 to TRBJ1-2; 9 nucleotides line up with TRBD1. Germline trimming cut 4 bases from V and 1 base from J; bases unmatched to any gene: 10. The V gene's germline CDR1 is PRHDT and CDR2 FYEKMQ (reference sequence). The CDR3 runs 17 residues.

This clonotype has a count of ten or more. V and J are TRBV3-1 and TRBJ2-5; 10 nucleotides align to TRBD2. After removal of 1 base from V and 4 bases from J, the junction contained 3 bases not matched to a gene. The V gene's germline CDR1 is LGHDT and CDR2 YNNKEL (reference sequence). The CDR3 is made up of 15 amino acids. CDR3 sequence: CASSQVRLAGETQYF. CDR3 nucleotides: TGTGCCAGCAGCCAAGTGAGACTAGCGGGAGAGACCCAGTACTTC.

The chain is built from TRBV5-8 and TRBJ2-3; 8 bases align to TRBD1. The CDR3 is made up of 14 amino acids. Per germline, CDR1 SGHTS and CDR2 YDEGEE. V lost 6 bases and J lost 2; bases outside the gene matches: 5. CDR3 protein: CASNGQGVTDTQYF. The CDR3, as DNA: TGTGCCAGCAACGGACAGGGAGTCACAGATACGCAGTATTTT.

The sample holds a few counts of this clonotype. V usage is TRBV19 and J usage is TRBJ2-3; 14 positions agree with TRBD2. Germline loops: CDR1 LNHDA, CDR2 SQIVND (reference sequence). V shed 8 bases and J 3 bases; nucleotides not matched to a gene: 10. The CDR3 has 17 amino acids. The CDR3 protein is CASAPGLAGARTDTQYF. The CDR3 nucleotides are TGTGCCAGTGCTCCGGGACTAGCGGGAGCTAGGACAGATACGCAGTATTTT.

The chain joins TRBV5-1 to TRBJ1-3; D perhaps matches TRBD1 (6 bases). V lost 0 bases and J 2 bases, leaving 9 bases between the germline ends. This CDR3 has 15 amino acids. Germline-derived CDR1 and CDR2 are SGHRS and YFSETQ. The CDR3, as DNA: TGCGCCAGCAGCTTGGGGGACAACCCTGGAAACACCATATATTTT. Its translation is CASSLGDNPGNTIYF.

This clonotype turned up a few times. The chain links TRBV20-1 to TRBJ2-3, with 7 bases aligning to TRBD2. CDR1 and CDR2 from the germline V gene are DFQATT and SNEGSKA (reference sequence). This CDR3 has 16 amino acids. Trimming at V came to 6 bases and at J to 8 bases, leaving 20 bases not matched to a gene. CDR3 DNA sequence: TGCAGTGCCCCAACCGCGTCAGCGGGAAAGGGAATTACGCAGTATTTT. It encodes CSAPTASAGKGITQYF.

This clonotype was counted a few times. V is TRBV20-1 and J is TRBJ1-2; D gene unclear. Germline V gene sequence: CDR1 DFQATT, CDR2 SNEGSKA (reference sequence). Deletions cut 3 bases from V and 4 bases from J, with 12 bases between. The CDR3 totals 13 residues. This CDR3 is CSASYQGIYGYTF. CDR3 DNA sequence: TGCAGTGCTAGCTACCAAGGGATCTATGGCTACACCTTC.